This note documents a single T cell receptor (beta chain) sequence. Its recognized antigen is unknown. Within one base of it there is no much larger clone, and no base qualities were kept. These data originate in a study of blood T cell repertoires in COVID-19 (dated by TCRdb to about 2020). Study-level background: Collaborator samples came from the United States, Italy and Spain and covered acute and convalescent phases of COVID-19. Where available, HLA class I and class II types were obtained from metadata supplied by the sample provider rather than from assay-based typing. The material from the prospective study consisted of cDNA or gDNA derived from T cells, B-cell-depleted T cells, or PBMCs. The samples were drawn from the first 160 participants of the ongoing ImmuneRACE study and from 1,254 subjects provided by 6 global collaborators. Sample metadata almost always included a de-identified subject ID, COVID-19 status, age in years and sex. Subjects who had been exposed to COVID-19, were actively infected with it, or had recovered from it provided the deeply sampled blood TCRbeta repertoires that made up the dataset. The repertoires were released in a freely available public database meant as a resource for research on the immune response to SARS-CoV-2. Beyond this particular receptor, the publication reports: The quantity of clinical and demographic metadata differed by source and by participant and was supplied without curation.

V was cut back by 5 bases and J by 0 bases, leaving a gap of 17 bases between them. The CDR3 spans 17 residues, from the cysteine through the phenylalanine. Only the CDR3 DNA is retained, 51 bases long and in frame from the first base. The germline V gene encodes CDR1 LNHDA and CDR2 SQIVND (reference sequence). TCRbeta CDR3 regions were amplified from genomic DNA using the immunoSEQ Assay, a bias-controlled multiplex PCR. Regarding the original processing steps: The number of nucleated cells in each sample was estimated from the amplification of reference gene primers within the assay. Sequence reads were collapsed and filtered to measure the absolute abundance of every unique TCRbeta CDR3 rearrangement. Productive Simpson clonality was computed per sample as the square root of Simpson's diversity index over productive rearrangements. The source is immuneACCESS, and TCRdb retained only in-frame sequences with V and J called. Part of the clones is not carried over; for the studies checked, unresolved V genes explain less than half of this, and the remainder is unexplained. That table is the source of V, J and clone size, and D and trimming were worked out from the DNA. This sample has approximately 210,000 clones in its table, and less than 90% of those were observed once. Clones ranked in the top ten supply about 2.5% of the sample.

Collaborating institutions collected whole blood in K2EDTA tubes following their own protocols. For TCRbeta analysis, collaborators shipped samples in one of three forms: frozen whole blood, isolated PBMCs, or DNA extracted from either of those sample types. Sequencing was done on a sample of peripheral blood. The origin of this receptor is a woman in her 70s with active or convalescent COVID-19. The rearrangement combines TRBV19 with TRBJ1-5; 5 matching bases give a weak D call of TRBD1. CDR3 region: CASSSRAQVSSNQPQHF. The sequenced DNA: TGTGCCAGTAGTTCCCGGGCACAGGTTTCTAGCAATCAGCCCCAGCATTTT. The full variable domain, with segments outside the CDR3 supplied by the reference TRBV19 and TRBJ1-5 proteins, appears as DGGITQSPKYLFRKEGQNVTLSCEQNLNHDAMYWYRQDPGQGLRLIYYSQIVNDFQKGDIAEGYSVSREKKESFPLTVTSAQKNPTAFYLCASSSRAQVSSNQPQHFGDGTRLSIL.